Listed here are 6 T cell receptor beta chains from one sample, sequenced in a study of blood T cell repertoires in COVID-19. Profiled with immunoSEQ multiplex PCR; TCRdb holds only in-frame clones, not every one. The repertoire holds around 140,000 clones, with 70% to 80% as singletons. Sequenced sample: peripheral blood. The receptors come from a woman of 80 years or more with active or convalescent COVID-19.

This chain connects TRBV7-9 to TRBJ1-5, with 7 bases lining up with TRBD1. The CDR3 extends over 12 amino acids. V was pared by 5 bases and J by 7 bases, with 2 bases of the junction left unmatched. Germline V gives CDR1 SEHNR, CDR2 FQNEAQ (reference sequence). CDR3 DNA: TGTGCCAGCAGCGCGGGACAGCAGCCCCAGCATTTT. Translating gives CASSAGQQPQHF.

The chain recombines TRBV11-3 with TRBJ2-3; TRBD1 agrees at 10 bases. This CDR3 comprises 15 residues. CDR1 SGHNT and CDR2 YENEEA come from the germline V gene. V was clipped by 5 bases and J by 1 base; unmatched bases: 3. The CDR3 DNA reads TGTGCCAGCAGCGTCGGGACAGGGGGCACAGATACGCAGTATTTT. This gives the protein CASSVGTGGTDTQYF.

This clone was seen only once. The chain employs TRBV6-6 and TRBJ1-3, with 7 bases fitting TRBD1. Looked up from germline, CDR1 is MNHNY and CDR2 is SVGAGI (reference sequence). CDR3 length: 15 residues. The V segment lost 5 bases and the J segment 4 bases; nucleotides outside the gene matches: 8. The DNA of the CDR3 is TGTGCCAGCAGTACAGGGGCGGCTCTGGGAAACACCATATATTTT. Amino acid sequence: CASSTGAALGNTIYF.

J is TRBJ2-3 and V is TRBV2, with D tentatively TRBD2 (6 bases). CDR3 length equals 12 residues. V dropped 8 bases and J dropped 6 bases, with 12 bases sitting between them. The germline V gene encodes CDR1 SNHLY and CDR2 FYNNEI. CDR3: CASGGAWDTQYF. The CDR3 coding sequence is TGTGCCAGCGGAGGGGCGTGGGATACGCAGTATTTT.

The V gene is TRBV5-6, the J gene TRBJ2-1; TRBD1 agrees at 7 bases. From germline, CDR1 is SGHDT and CDR2 YYEEEE. The CDR3 is 15 amino acids. V dropped 2 bases and J dropped 4; count of bases not matched to a gene: 6. The CDR3 bases are TGTGCCAGCAGCTTCACAGGGGTTTCTTACAATGAGCAGTTCTTC. Translating gives CASSFTGVSYNEQFF.

V is TRBV12-3 or TRBV12-4 and J is TRBJ1-5; weak D call: TRBD1 (5 bases). The CDR3 runs 13 residues. Between the trimmed V and J ends, which lost 6 bases and 6 bases, there was a span of 12 bases. The CDR3 region is CASRLQGGQPQHF. The CDR3 bases are TGTGCCAGCAGACTCCAGGGTGGTCAGCCCCAGCATTTT.